This T cell receptor (beta chain) originates from a study of blood T cell repertoires in COVID-19. Study context: Whether acute or convalescent, the COVID-19 samples came from the United States, Italy and Spain.

Clones were sequenced by immunoSEQ multiplex PCR, and TCRdb holds only the in-frame ones, with some missing. The profile shows fewer than 350,000 clones, around 91% of them singletons. Participants were aged roughly 18 to 90 years, lived in roughly 23 US areas, and enrolled virtually. V lost 1 base, J lost 4 bases, and 16 bases lay in between. The CDR3 is made up of 16 amino acids. From germline, CDR1 is LGHNA and CDR2 YNFKEQ. This chain joins TRBV4-2 and TRBJ1-1; D perhaps matches TRBD1 (5 bases). This TCR was sampled from a woman aged 18-35 years with acute COVID-19. Sequenced material: PBMCs or T cells enriched from blood (not recorded which). The DNA for the CDR3 is TGTGCCAGCAGCCAAGGACGGGGGGGAGGAAGCACTGAAGCTTTCTTT. Encoded protein: CASSQGRGGGSTEAFF.